This T cell receptor beta chain was obtained from a study of T cells after posttransplantation cyclophosphamide. The assay was immunoSEQ multiplex PCR, and TCRdb's table has in-frame clones only and misses some. The sample shows approximately 7,000 clones, around 84% of them seen only once. Germline V gene sequence: CDR1 SNHLY, CDR2 FYNNEI. J was trimmed by 2 bases and V by 6 bases; bases with no gene match: 7. The length of the CDR3 is 15 residues. Treatment was busulfan-fludarabine conditioning, a marrow graft, and cyclophosphamide on days +3 and +4. This material consisted of PBMCs, taken after allogeneic stem cell transplant with posttransplant cyclophosphamide. The chain combines TRBV2 with TRBJ1-3; TRBD1 agrees at 7 bases. This receptor was obtained from a female patient in her fifties who received an allogeneic stem cell transplant from a related donor, was CMV-positive, and had no GVHD. T cells may partly derive from the graft donor. The CDR3 DNA is TGTGCCAGCAGGGACACAGGGGAGACTGGAAACACCATATATTTT. As protein: CASRDTGETGNTIYF.